The clone carrying this T cell receptor (beta chain) was seen a handful of times. The antigen remains unidentified. Each CDR3 protein is one row after TCRdb ran MiXCR on the reads. The table records roughly 350,000 distinct CDR3 sequences, around a third of them present only once. This sample is part of a study of T cell repertoires in cytomegalovirus infection. Across the whole study: CMV epitopes that were recently identified and HLA-C-restricted were used alongside well-studied HLA-B-restricted ones.

Study observations and caveats: The ex vivo response was dominated by HLA-C-restricted CMV-specific TCR beta clonotypes. Cumulative frequency of public TCR beta families picked out carriers of CMV plus the relevant HLA.

With 4 bases clipped from V and 4 bases from J, the junction kept 5 bases outside the gene matches. Germline V lookup: CDR1 KGHDR, CDR2 SFDVKD. The CDR3 sequence is 14 residues long. The source material was cultured PBMCs, sampled from culture after CMV antigen stimulation. This rearrangement joins TRBV24-1 to TRBJ2-7; 8 bases line up with TRBD2. The receptor was derived from a human donor in good health (CMV status not recorded). Some clones in this sample may be carry-over from other donors' samples. CDR3 DNA sequence: TGTGCCACCAGTGACAGCGGGAGTGAGTACGAGCAGTACTTC. Amino acid sequence: CATSDSGSEYEQYF.